These T cell receptor beta chains were read from a single sample in a study of cytomegalovirus exposure and HLA in healthy donors. Assay used: immunoSEQ multiplex PCR; TCRdb lists only in-frame clones, some missing. This table has some 170,000 clones, roughly 71% appearing once. The sample comprised PBMCs. Receptors were obtained from a woman between 45 and 65 years old in good health and CMV-seropositive. CDR3s include the opening cysteine and the closing phenylalanine or tryptophan. A D gene is named only where the DNA matches it firmly. The size field is filled for only some rows; it gives once, few, many or a size class.

TRBV27	-	TRBJ1-4	TRBD1	TGTGCCAGCAGTCCGGGCGGGACAGGGGTTGAAAAACTGTTTTTT	CASSPGGTGVEKLFF
TRBV7-9	-	TRBJ1-2	TRBD1	TGTGCCAGCAGCTTAGCGGGACAGCCGATCTATGGCTACACCTTC	CASSLAGQPIYGYTF
TRBV5-1	-	TRBJ2-5	TRBD2	TGCGCCAGCAGCTTGGGGGGACTAAAAGAGACCCAGTACTTC	CASSLGGLKETQYF
TRBV25-1	-	TRBJ2-1	TRBD2	TGTGCCATCCAGACTAGCGGGGGGACTGGTATCGATGAGCAGTTCTTC	CAIQTSGGTGIDEQFF
TRBV5-4	-	TRBJ1-1	TRBD1	TGTGCCAGCAGCTCAAAGGGACAGGGGGCGACTGAAGCTTTCTTT	CASSSKGQGATEAFF
TRBV2	-	TRBJ1-5	-	TGTGCCAGCAGACACAGGGAGAGCAATCAGCCCCAGCATTTT	CASRHRESNQPQHF
TRBV5-4	-	TRBJ2-5	-	TGTGCCAGCAGCGGGAGTAGGTACCAAGAGACCCAGTACTTC	CASSGSRYQETQYF
TRBV19	-	TRBJ1-2	-	TGTGCCAGTACCGCAGGGGTCCCTATAGCCTATGGCTACACCTTC	CASTAGVPIAYGYTF
TRBV2	once	TRBJ2-7	-	TGTGCCAGCAGTGAGGGGAGGAAGGGCTACGAGCAGTACTTC	CASSEGRKGYEQYF
TRBV7-9	-	TRBJ2-5	-	TGTGCCAGCAGCTTTGGTCGGGAGACCCAGTACTTC	CASSFGRETQYF
TRBV19	-	TRBJ1-5	TRBD1	TGTGCCAGTAGCAAACGAGGGACAGGGAACGTCTTAGGCAATCAGCCCCAGCATTTT	CASSKRGTGNVLGNQPQHF
TRBV2	-	TRBJ1-5	-	TGTGCCAGCAGTGTTAACAGGGGCAATCAGCCCCAGCATTTT	CASSVNRGNQPQHF
TRBV6-5	-	TRBJ2-7	-	TGTGCCAGCAGTTACGGCCCAGAACCAACCTACGAGCAGTACTTC	CASSYGPEPTYEQYF
TRBV18	-	TRBJ2-2	-	TGTGCCAGCTCACCCTTTACAGGAAACACCGGGGAGCTGTTTTTT	CASSPFTGNTGELFF
TRBV5-6	-	TRBJ1-2	TRBD1	TGTGCCAGCAGCCTGTCATCAGGGGGCCCCGGGTATGGCTACACCTTC	CASSLSSGGPGYGYTF
TRBV6-1	-	TRBJ1-2	-	TGTGCCAGCAGTAATTCAATGGGGGGCTATGGCTACACCTTC	CASSNSMGGYGYTF
TRBV6-5	-	TRBJ2-7	-	TGTGCCAGCAGTCCGGGTTCCGAGCAGTACTTC	CASSPGSEQYF
TRBV6-5	-	TRBJ1-3	-	TGTGCCAGCAGAGATACAGGGAGCTCTGGAAACACCATATATTTT	CASRDTGSSGNTIYF
TRBV5-1	-	TRBJ1-1	-	TGCGCCAGCAGCTTAAGCAGGTTGAACACTGAAGCTTTCTTT	CASSLSRLNTEAFF
TRBV30	-	TRBJ2-6	-	TGTGCCTGGAGTGTAGCCGGGGCCAACGTCCTGACTTTC	CAWSVAGANVLTF
TRBV19	few	TRBJ2-7	TRBD2	TGTGCCAGTAGTATGGTTGCGGGGGTCGACGAGCAGTACTTC	CASSMVAGVDEQYF
TRBV11-2	-	TRBJ1-5	-	TGTGCCAGCAGCTCCCTCAATCAGCCCCAGCATTTT	CASSSLNQPQHF
TRBV27	-	TRBJ2-7	TRBD1	TGTGCCAGCAGGCGACAGGGATCCACCTACGAGCAGTACTTC	CASRRQGSTYEQYF
TRBV5-1	-	TRBJ1-2	-	TGCGCCAGCAGTCTGTTTGGGGAGGAAGGCTACACCTTC	CASSLFGEEGYTF
TRBV5-1	-	TRBJ2-5	TRBD2	TGCGCCAGCAGCATCACGGGGGGGCCGGGGCAAGAGACCCAGTACTTC	CASSITGGPGQETQYF
TRBV5-1	-	TRBJ1-1	-	TGCGCCAGCAGCTTGGTCCAGGGAGGCACTGAAGCTTTCTTT	CASSLVQGGTEAFF
TRBV9	-	TRBJ2-7	-	TGTGCCAGCAGCGTTGGGGCAGATACCTACGAGCAGTACTTC	CASSVGADTYEQYF
TRBV4-2	-	TRBJ2-1	-	TGTGCCAGCAGCCAAGGCGGGACGGGCTACAATGAGCAGTTCTTC	CASSQGGTGYNEQFF
TRBV30	-	TRBJ1-1	-	TGTGCCTGGAGTAACGGGGAATGGGACACTGAAGCTTTCTTT	CAWSNGEWDTEAFF
TRBV5-1	-	TRBJ1-2	TRBD1	TGCGCCAGCAGCTTGGCCGGACAGGGAGGAGGGTATGGCTACACCTTC	CASSLAGQGGGYGYTF
TRBV25-1	-	TRBJ2-7	TRBD2	TGTGCCAGCACCCCAGCGGGGGATTACGAGCAGTACTTC	CASTPAGDYEQYF
TRBV5-4	-	TRBJ2-3	-	TGTGCCAGCAGCTTGGGTAGCGGTAGCACAGATACGCAGTATTTT	CASSLGSGSTDTQYF
TRBV5-1	-	TRBJ1-1	-	TGCGCCAGCAGCTTGGACGCGCGGCAGCAAGCGAACACTGAAGCTTTCTTT	CASSLDARQQANTEAFF
TRBV28	-	TRBJ2-1	-	TGTGCCAGCAGTCTTTGGACAGTCAACAATGAGCAGTTCTTC	CASSLWTVNNEQFF
TRBV18	few	TRBJ1-2	TRBD1	TGTGCCAGCTCTAGAGTCCCACAGGGGATTGATGGCTACACCTTC	CASSRVPQGIDGYTF
TRBV11-2	-	TRBJ2-7	TRBD1	TGTGCCAGCAGCCCTTTAAGGGGGACAGGAACCTACGAGCAGTACTTC	CASSPLRGTGTYEQYF
TRBV30	-	TRBJ2-7	TRBD2	TGTGCCTGGACCGGGACTAGCGGGGGAGAGCAGTACTTC	CAWTGTSGGEQYF
TRBV10-3	-	TRBJ2-5	TRBD2	TGTGCCATCAGTTCGGGTGGCGGGGGGAGTCAAGAGACCCAGTACTTC	CAISSGGGGSQETQYF
TRBV5-4	-	TRBJ1-6	-	TGTGCCAGCAGCAGGGGGAAAGGGAATTCACCCCTCCACTTT	CASSRGKGNSPLHF
TRBV14	-	TRBJ2-1	TRBD1	TGTGCCAGCAGCCAAGGCCTACAACCGGGACAGGTCCACAATGAGCAGTTCTTC	CASSQGLQPGQVHNEQFF
TRBV7-9	-	TRBJ2-6	TRBD2	TGTGCCAGCAGCTCCGCGGGGGGCCGCTCTGGGGCCAACGTCCTGACTTTC	CASSSAGGRSGANVLTF
TRBV12-5	once	TRBJ1-6	TRBD1	TGTGCTAGTGGCAAGGGACAGGGTGTAAATTCACCCCTCCACTTT	CASGKGQGVNSPLHF
TRBV11-2	-	TRBJ1-1	-	TGTGCCAGCAGCTTAGACGACACTGAAGCTTTCTTT	CASSLDDTEAFF
TRBV6-6	-	TRBJ1-2	TRBD1	TGTGCCAGCAGAATCGGGACAGGCAACTATGGCTACACCTTC	CASRIGTGNYGYTF
TRBV7-9	-	TRBJ1-4	-	TGTGCCAGCAGCTTAGGGGGGGGGAATGAAAAACTGTTTTTT	CASSLGGGNEKLFF
TRBV5-4	few	TRBJ1-2	TRBD1	TGTGCCAGCAGCTTGGGACAGGGTTCTAACTATGGCTACACCTTC	CASSLGQGSNYGYTF
TRBV27	-	TRBJ1-2	TRBD1	TGTGCCAGCAGAGGACAGGGGTGGAAAGCTGATGGCTACACCTTC	CASRGQGWKADGYTF
TRBV5-5	-	TRBJ1-2	-	TGTGCCAGCAGCCAGGGGTGGCCGGGGAACTATGGCTACACCTTC	CASSQGWPGNYGYTF
TRBV18	-	TRBJ1-1	TRBD1	TGTGCCAGCTCAACAGGGGCAGGTACTGAAGCTTTCTTT	CASSTGAGTEAFF
TRBV4-2	-	TRBJ2-1	-	TGTGCCAGCAGCCCGTCCTCGGAAGGAGTCGAGCAGTTCTTC	CASSPSSEGVEQFF
TRBV28	-	TRBJ1-6	TRBD1	TGTGCCAGCAGTCCCGGACAGGGGAACTCACCCCTCCACTTT	CASSPGQGNSPLHF
TRBV6-6	few	TRBJ2-5	TRBD2	TGTGCCAGCAGTTTAAGCGGGGGGGCCATACAAGAGACCCAGTACTTC	CASSLSGGAIQETQYF
TRBV6-5	-	TRBJ2-7	-	TGTGCCACGCAGCAGGGGCCACTCTACGAGCAGTACTTC	CATQQGPLYEQYF
TRBV5-1	-	TRBJ2-5	-	TGCGCCAGCAGCTTGTTAGGGGGAATTATGGAGACCCAGTACTTC	CASSLLGGIMETQYF
TRBV11-2	-	TRBJ1-2	TRBD1	TGTGCCAGCAGCCAGGGACAGTACTATGGCTACACCTTC	CASSQGQYYGYTF
TRBV7-9	-	TRBJ1-1	-	TGTGCCAGCAGCTTAGGGGCCGGCGTTGAAGCTTTCTTT	CASSLGAGVEAFF
TRBV7-9	-	TRBJ1-1	-	TGTGCCAGCAGCATCCTTAGGGGGGGGTTAAACACTGAAGCTTTCTTT	CASSILRGGLNTEAFF